What follows is one T cell receptor beta chain and its context. Germline assignment: CDR1 ENHRY and CDR2 SYGVKD. V lost 0 bases and J lost 4, with 6 bases in between. The CDR3 has 14 amino acids. The sample comes from a study of blood T cell repertoires in COVID-19. Study-wide background: In each case, the material was cDNA or gDNA derived from T cells, B-cell-depleted T cells, or PBMCs.

TCRdb's copy holds only in-frame clones and misses some; the assay was immunoSEQ multiplex PCR. Of 72,000 or so clones in the sample, around 85% were seen once. This receptor was identified in a woman older than 75 with active or convalescent COVID-19. This chain connects TRBV10-3 to TRBJ2-2; TRBD2 is a possible D gene (6 bases). Specimen: peripheral blood. CDR3 residues: CAISESGGTGELFF. CDR3 sequence (DNA): TGTGCCATCAGTGAGTCGGGGGGCACCGGGGAGCTGTTTTTT.